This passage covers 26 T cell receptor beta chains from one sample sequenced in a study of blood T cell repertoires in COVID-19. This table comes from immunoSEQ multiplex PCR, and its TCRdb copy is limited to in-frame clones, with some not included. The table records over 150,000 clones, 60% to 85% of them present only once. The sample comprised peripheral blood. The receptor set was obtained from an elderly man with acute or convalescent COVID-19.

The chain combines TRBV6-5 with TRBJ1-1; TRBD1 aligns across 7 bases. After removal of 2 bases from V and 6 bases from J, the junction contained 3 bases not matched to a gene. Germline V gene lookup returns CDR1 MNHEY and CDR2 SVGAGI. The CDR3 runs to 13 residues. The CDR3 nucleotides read TGTGCCAGCAGTTACGGAGGGGGCTCTGAAGCTTTCTTT. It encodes CASSYGGGSEAFF.

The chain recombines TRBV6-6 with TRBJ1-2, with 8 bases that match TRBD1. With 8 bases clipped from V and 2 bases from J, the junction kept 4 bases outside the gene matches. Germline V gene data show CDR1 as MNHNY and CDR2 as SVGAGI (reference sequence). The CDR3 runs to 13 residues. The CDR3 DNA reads TGTGCCAGCGGTGACAGGGGAAACTATGGCTACACCTTC. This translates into CASGDRGNYGYTF.

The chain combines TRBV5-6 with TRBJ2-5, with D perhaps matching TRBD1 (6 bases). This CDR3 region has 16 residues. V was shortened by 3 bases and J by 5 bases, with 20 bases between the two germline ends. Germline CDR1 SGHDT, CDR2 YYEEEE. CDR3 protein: CASSSVTYRELETQYF. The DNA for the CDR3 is TGTGCCAGCAGCTCGGTAACTTACAGGGAATTGGAGACCCAGTACTTC.

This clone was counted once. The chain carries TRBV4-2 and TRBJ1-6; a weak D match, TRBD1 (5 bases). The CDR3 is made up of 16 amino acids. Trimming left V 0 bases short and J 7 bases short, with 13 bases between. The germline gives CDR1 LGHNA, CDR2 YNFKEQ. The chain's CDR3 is CASSQEGGDGNSPLHF. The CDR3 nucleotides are TGTGCCAGCAGCCAAGAAGGCGGGGACGGCAATTCACCCCTCCACTTT.

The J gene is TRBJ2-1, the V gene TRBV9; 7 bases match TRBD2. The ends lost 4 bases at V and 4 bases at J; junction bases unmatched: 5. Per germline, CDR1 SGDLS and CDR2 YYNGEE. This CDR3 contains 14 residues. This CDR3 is CASSQAAGYNEQFF. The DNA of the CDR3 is TGTGCCAGCAGCCAGGCAGCGGGGTACAATGAGCAGTTCTTC.

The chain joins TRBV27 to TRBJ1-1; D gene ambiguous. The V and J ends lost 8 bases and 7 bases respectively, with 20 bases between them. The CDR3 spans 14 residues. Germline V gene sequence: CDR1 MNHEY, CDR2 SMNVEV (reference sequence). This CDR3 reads CASGKTAVRDEAFF. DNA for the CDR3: TGTGCCAGCGGTAAAACAGCGGTCCGAGATGAAGCTTTCTTT.

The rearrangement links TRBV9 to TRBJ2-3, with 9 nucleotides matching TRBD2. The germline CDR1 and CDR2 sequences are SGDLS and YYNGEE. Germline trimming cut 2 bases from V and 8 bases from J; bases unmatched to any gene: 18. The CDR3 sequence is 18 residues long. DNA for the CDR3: TGTGCCAGCAGCGTTGCTAGCGGGGTAGAATCTTTGCCTGTTACGCAGTATTTT. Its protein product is CASSVASGVESLPVTQYF.

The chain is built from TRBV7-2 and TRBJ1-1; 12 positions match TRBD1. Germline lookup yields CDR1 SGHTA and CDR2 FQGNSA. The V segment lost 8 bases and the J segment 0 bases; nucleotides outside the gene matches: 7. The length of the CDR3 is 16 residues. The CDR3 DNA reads TGTGCCAGCTCCGGGGGACAGGGGGCCATGAACACTGAAGCTTTCTTT. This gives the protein CASSGGQGAMNTEAFF.

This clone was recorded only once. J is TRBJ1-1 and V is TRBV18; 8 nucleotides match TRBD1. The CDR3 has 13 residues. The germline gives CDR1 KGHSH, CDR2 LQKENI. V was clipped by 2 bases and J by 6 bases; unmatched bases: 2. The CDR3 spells CASSPIQGAEAFF. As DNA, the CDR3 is TGTGCCAGCTCACCAATACAGGGGGCTGAAGCTTTCTTT.

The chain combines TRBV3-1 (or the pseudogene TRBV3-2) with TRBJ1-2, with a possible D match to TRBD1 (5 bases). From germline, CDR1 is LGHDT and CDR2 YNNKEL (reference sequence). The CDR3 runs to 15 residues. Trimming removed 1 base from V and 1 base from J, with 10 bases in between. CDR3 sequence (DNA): TGTGCCAGCAGCCAAGTTCCAGGGCGTAACTATGGCTACACCTTC. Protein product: CASSQVPGRNYGYTF.

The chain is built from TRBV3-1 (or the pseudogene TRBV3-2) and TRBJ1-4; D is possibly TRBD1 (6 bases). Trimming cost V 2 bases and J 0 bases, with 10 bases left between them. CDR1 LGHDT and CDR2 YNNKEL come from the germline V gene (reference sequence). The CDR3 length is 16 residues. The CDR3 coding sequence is TGTGCCAGCAGCCAACGGGGGGCTGCAACTAATGAAAAACTGTTTTTT. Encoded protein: CASSQRGAATNEKLFF.

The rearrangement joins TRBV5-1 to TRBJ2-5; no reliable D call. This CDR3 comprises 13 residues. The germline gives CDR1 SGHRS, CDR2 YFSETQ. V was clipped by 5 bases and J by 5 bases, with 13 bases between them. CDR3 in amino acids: CASSGLSVETQYF. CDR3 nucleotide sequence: TGCGCCAGCAGTGGGCTTTCGGTGGAGACCCAGTACTTC.

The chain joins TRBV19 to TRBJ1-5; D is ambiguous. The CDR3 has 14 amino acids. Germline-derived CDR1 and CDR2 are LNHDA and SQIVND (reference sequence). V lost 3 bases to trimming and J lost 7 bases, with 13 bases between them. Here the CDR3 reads CASSISGPGQPQHF. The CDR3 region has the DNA TGTGCCAGTAGTATCAGCGGGCCCGGGCAGCCCCAGCATTTT.

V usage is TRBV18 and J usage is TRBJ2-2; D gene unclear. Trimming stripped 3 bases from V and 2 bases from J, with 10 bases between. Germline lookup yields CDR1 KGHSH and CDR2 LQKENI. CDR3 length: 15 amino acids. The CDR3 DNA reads TGTGCCAGCTCACCGACGGCGGCCAACACCGGGGAGCTGTTTTTT. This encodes CASSPTAANTGELFF.

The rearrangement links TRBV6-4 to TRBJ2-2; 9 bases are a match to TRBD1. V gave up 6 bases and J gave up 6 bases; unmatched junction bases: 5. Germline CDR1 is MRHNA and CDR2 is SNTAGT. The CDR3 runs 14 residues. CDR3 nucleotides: TGTGCCAGCAGCCGGGACAGGGACGCCGGGGAGCTGTTTTTT. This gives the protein CASSRDRDAGELFF.

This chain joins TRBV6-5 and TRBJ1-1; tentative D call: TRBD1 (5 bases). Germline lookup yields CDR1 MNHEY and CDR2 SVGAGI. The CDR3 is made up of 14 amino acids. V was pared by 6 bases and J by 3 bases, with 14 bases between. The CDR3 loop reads CASRDGGKDTEAFF. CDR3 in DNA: TGTGCCAGCAGGGACGGGGGGAAGGACACTGAAGCTTTCTTT.

The CDR3 DNA follows: TGTGCCAGCAGTCAGACTAGCGGGGGGGCGTACGTC. It specifies CASSQTSGGAYV. This chain links TRBV6-2 or TRBV6-3 with TRBJ2-7, with 14 bases aligning to TRBD2. Trimming removed 5 bases from V and 12 bases from J; junction bases left unmatched: 3. Germline CDR1 and CDR2: MNHEY and SVGEGT. The CDR3 covers 12 residues.

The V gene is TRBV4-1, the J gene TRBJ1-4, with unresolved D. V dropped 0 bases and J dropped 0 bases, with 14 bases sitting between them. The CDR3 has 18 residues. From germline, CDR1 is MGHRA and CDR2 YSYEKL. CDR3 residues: CASSQDRRSAATNEKLFF. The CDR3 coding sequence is TGCGCCAGCAGCCAAGATCGGAGGTCAGCTGCAACTAATGAAAAACTGTTTTTT.

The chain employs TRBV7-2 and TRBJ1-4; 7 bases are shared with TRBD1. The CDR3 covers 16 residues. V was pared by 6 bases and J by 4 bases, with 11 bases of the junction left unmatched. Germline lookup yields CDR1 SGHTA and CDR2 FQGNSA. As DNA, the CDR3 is TGTGCCAGCAGGGGGCCGGTAGGGGGCGGTAATGAAAAACTGTTTTTT. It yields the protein CASRGPVGGGNEKLFF.

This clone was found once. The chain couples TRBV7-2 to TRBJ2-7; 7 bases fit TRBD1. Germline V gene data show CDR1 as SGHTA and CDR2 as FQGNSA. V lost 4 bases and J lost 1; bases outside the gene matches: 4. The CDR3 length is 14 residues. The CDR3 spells CASSSTGQSYEQYV. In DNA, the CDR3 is TGTGCCAGCAGCTCAACGGGACAGTCCTACGAGCAGTACGTC.

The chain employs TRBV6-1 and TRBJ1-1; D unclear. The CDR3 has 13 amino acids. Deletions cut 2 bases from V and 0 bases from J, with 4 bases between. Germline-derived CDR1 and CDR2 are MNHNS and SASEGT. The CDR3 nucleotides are TGTGCCAGCAGTGAAACGGTGAACACTGAAGCTTTCTTT. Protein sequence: CASSETVNTEAFF.

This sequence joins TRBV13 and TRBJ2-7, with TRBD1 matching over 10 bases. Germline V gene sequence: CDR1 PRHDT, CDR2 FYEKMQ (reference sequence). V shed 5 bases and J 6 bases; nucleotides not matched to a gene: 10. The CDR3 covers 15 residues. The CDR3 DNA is TGTGCCAGCAGCAGTGGGCCGGGACAGGGGCGCGAGCAGTACTTC. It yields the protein CASSSGPGQGREQYF. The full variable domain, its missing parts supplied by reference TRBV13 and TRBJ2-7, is AAGVIQSPRHLIKEKRETATLKCYPIPRHDTVYWYQQGPGQDPQFLISFYEKMQSDKGSIPDRFSAQQFSDYHSELNMSSLELGDSALYFCASSSGPGQGREQYFGPGTRLTVT.

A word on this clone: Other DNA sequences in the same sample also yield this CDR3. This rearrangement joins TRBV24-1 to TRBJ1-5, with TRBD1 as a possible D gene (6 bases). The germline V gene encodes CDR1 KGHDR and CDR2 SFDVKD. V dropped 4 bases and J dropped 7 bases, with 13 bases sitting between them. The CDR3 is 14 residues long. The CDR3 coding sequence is TGTGCCACCAGTGAGAGTGGGGGCGGGCAGCCCCAGCATTTT. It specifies CATSESGGGQPQHF.

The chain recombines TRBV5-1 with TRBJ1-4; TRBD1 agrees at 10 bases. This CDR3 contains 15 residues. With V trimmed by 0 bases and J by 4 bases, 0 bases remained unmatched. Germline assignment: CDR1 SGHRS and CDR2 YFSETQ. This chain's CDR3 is CASSLGDRGNEKLFF. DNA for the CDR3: TGCGCCAGCAGCTTGGGGGACAGGGGTAATGAAAAACTGTTTTTT.

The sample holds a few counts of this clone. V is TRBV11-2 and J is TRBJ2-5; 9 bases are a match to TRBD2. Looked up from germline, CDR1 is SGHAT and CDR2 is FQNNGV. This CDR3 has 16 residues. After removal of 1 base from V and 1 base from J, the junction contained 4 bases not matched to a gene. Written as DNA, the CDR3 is TGTGCCAGCAGCTTAGGGCGGGGGGGTCTCCAAGAGACCCAGTACTTC. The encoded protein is CASSLGRGGLQETQYF.

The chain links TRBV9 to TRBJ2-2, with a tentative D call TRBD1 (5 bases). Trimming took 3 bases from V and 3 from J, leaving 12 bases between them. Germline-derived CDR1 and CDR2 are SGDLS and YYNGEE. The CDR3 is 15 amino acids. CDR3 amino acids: CASSAVDRYTGELFF. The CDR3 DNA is TGTGCCAGCAGCGCAGTTGACAGATACACCGGGGAGCTGTTTTTT.